The rows below give T cell receptor beta chains drawn from one sample of a study of blood T cell repertoires in COVID-19. TCRdb keeps only in-frame clones here, not all; method: immunoSEQ multiplex PCR. In the table there are roughly 300,000 clones, approximately 90% of which are singletons. The sequenced material came from peripheral blood. Source of these receptors: a woman in her twenties or thirties with COVID-19, enrolled during active disease. The CDR3 runs from the conserved cysteine through the conserved F or W. D genes are given only for firm matches. Not every row has a clone size; where given, it reads once, few, many or a size class.

>TRBJ2-6|many|-|TRBV29-1
TGCAGCACCTTAGAGACAGTTGGGGCCAACGTCCTGACTTTC
CSTLETVGANVLTF
>TRBJ2-1|-|-|TRBV6-5
TGTGCCAGCAGTTACTCCCGGACATACAATGAGCAGTTCTTC
CASSYSRTYNEQFF
>TRBJ2-1|-|TRBD2|TRBV7-6
TGTGCCAGCAGCTTAGTCGCGGGAGGTGTATATGAGCAGTTCTTC
CASSLVAGGVYEQFF
>TRBJ1-4|-|TRBD1|TRBV2
TGTGCCAGCTGCCGGGACAGTAGAGAAAAACTGTTTTTT
CASCRDSREKLFF
>TRBJ2-7|-|-|TRBV6-6
TGTGCCAGCAGGCCTGAGGGAACCTACGAGCAGTACTTC
CASRPEGTYEQYF
>TRBJ2-1|-|-|TRBV6-5
TGTGCCAGCAGATCGGGGACTTACAATGAGCAGTTCTTC
CASRSGTYNEQFF
>TRBJ2-2|-|-|TRBV23-1
TGCGCCAGCAGTCAATCCAGGTATTCGAACACCGGGGAGCTGTTTTTT
CASSQSRYSNTGELFF
>TRBJ1-1|-|-|TRBV5-4
TGTGCCAGCAGCTTGGGGGGGAAAGGGACAGAAGCTTTCTTT
CASSLGGKGTEAFF
>TRBJ1-1|-|-|TRBV5-6
TGTGCCAGCAGCTTTACAGGTGTGAACACTGAAGCTTTCTTT
CASSFTGVNTEAFF
>TRBJ2-7|-|TRBD1|TRBV28
TGTGCCAGCAGTGCGGACAGGTCGCGGCAGTACTTC
CASSADRSRQYF
>TRBJ2-3|-|TRBD1|TRBV30
TGTGCCTGGAACGTACAGGGGGCGGGAAATCCGCAGTATTTT
CAWNVQGAGNPQYF
>TRBJ2-2|once|-|TRBV24-1
TGTGCCACCAGCCCCGGGACAGTTGGGAGGACCGGGGAGCTGTTTTTT
CATSPGTVGRTGELFF
>TRBJ1-1|-|TRBD1|TRBV6-6
TGTGCCAGCAATTTAGGGGGCCCCATGAACACTGAAGCTTTCTTT
CASNLGGPMNTEAFF
>TRBJ1-2|-|-|TRBV3-1/TRBV3-2
TGTGCCAGCAGCCTACAGGGAGGGGGCTACACCTTC
CASSLQGGGYTF
>TRBJ1-1|-|-|TRBV28
TGTGCCAGCAGTTTAGTACAGTTTGAAGCTTTCTTT
CASSLVQFEAFF
>TRBJ2-7|-|TRBD2|TRBV7-9
TGTGCCAGCAGCCCGTCCCTAGCGGGAGGGCTCGTTCCCGAGCAGTACTTC
CASSPSLAGGLVPEQYF
>TRBJ2-7|-|-|TRBV5-1
TGCGCCAGCAGCCTAGGCGATTACGAGCAGTACTTC
CASSLGDYEQYF
>TRBJ2-2|-|TRBD1|TRBV28
TGTGCCAGCGCCACAGGGGGCGGTGGGGCCGGGGAGCTGTTTTTT
CASATGGGGAGELFF
>TRBJ2-5|-|TRBD2|TRBV2
TGTGCCAGCAGGATTCTAGCGGGAAAAGAGACCCAGTACTTC
CASRILAGKETQYF
>TRBJ1-2|-|-|TRBV6-5
TGTGCCAGCAGGCGCGGACAGCGCTATGGCTACACCTTC
CASRRGQRYGYTF
>TRBJ2-7|-|TRBD1|TRBV2
TGTGCCAGCAGTGGGGACAGTCTAATGGAGCAGTACTTC
CASSGDSLMEQYF
>TRBJ2-3|-|-|TRBV2
TGTGCCAGCACCTCGAGGGATACGCAGTATTTT
CASTSRDTQYF
>TRBJ2-1|-|TRBD2|TRBV2
TGTGCCAGCAGTGTTAGGACTAGCGGGATGCATGAGCAGTTCTTC
CASSVRTSGMHEQFF
>TRBJ2-3|-|-|TRBV6-6
TGTGCCAGCAGTTACGAGGCCAGCCGGCCTCGCCAGTATTTT
CASSYEASRPRQYF
>TRBJ1-2|once|-|TRBV21-1
TGTGCCAGCAGCAGCCTCGACAGGGCAGACTATGGCTACACCTTC
CASSSLDRADYGYTF
>TRBJ1-3|-|-|TRBV6-5
TGTGCCAGCGAGAGTTCCTCTGGAAACACCATATATTTT
CASESSSGNTIYF
>TRBJ1-2|-|TRBD1|TRBV7-2
TGTGCCAGCAGCTCACCGGGACAGCTGCGCGGCTACACCTTC
CASSSPGQLRGYTF
>TRBJ2-1|-|TRBD2|TRBV11-2
TGTGCCAGCAGCCGCCCCGGGGACGGGAGGGCCGGGAATGAGCAGTTCTTC
CASSRPGDGRAGNEQFF